Below are 8 T cell receptor beta chains sequenced from a single sample in a study of CD8+ T cells in alopecia areata. As to treatment: oral pan-JAK inhibitor, 5-10 mg twice daily. Following RNA extraction, reverse transcription yielded cDNA that acted as the sequencing template. Produced via immunoSEQ multiplex PCR; TCRdb's table is partial and in-frame only. The sample consists of just over 150,000 clones, around three fifths of them appearing once. The material sequenced was CD4+ T cells sorted from blood, taken at week 4, from a patient treated with tofacitinib. These receptor sequences come from a human donor with alopecia areata.

The chain links TRBV7-9 to TRBJ2-5, with a possible D match to TRBD1 (6 bases). CDR3 length: 15 amino acids. Germline CDR1 SEHNR, CDR2 FQNEAQ (reference sequence). Trimming pared 6 bases from V and 1 base from J, leaving 15 bases between. The CDR3 DNA reads TGTGCCAGCAGGCCCGGGACAAGGGCCCAAGAGACCCAGTACTTC. Translating it yields CASRPGTRAQETQYF.

The V call is TRBV29-1, the J call TRBJ2-3, with TRBD2 matching over 8 bases. Germline CDR1 and CDR2: SQVTM and ANQGSEA. CDR3 length: 14 amino acids. V shed 7 bases and J 1 base; nucleotides not matched to a gene: 7. The CDR3 loop reads CSAFDSGGTDTQYF. The DNA for the CDR3 is TGCAGCGCCTTCGATAGCGGGGGCACAGATACGCAGTATTTT.

Here the CDR3 DNA reads TGTGCCAGCAGTCCCGGGACTAGCGCCCGGTTCGGGGAGCTGTTTTTT. Translated: CASSPGTSARFGELFF. The V call is TRBV27, the J call TRBJ2-2; 10 bases align to TRBD2. The V gene's germline CDR1 is MNHEY and CDR2 SMNVEV (reference sequence). Trimming cost V 5 bases and J 7 bases; bases outside gene matches: 10. This CDR3 region has 16 residues.

The gene calls are TRBV15 and TRBJ2-7; 9 positions match TRBD2. This CDR3 region has 16 residues. After removal of 0 bases from V and 0 bases from J, the junction contained 3 bases not matched to a gene. CDR1 is LNHNV, CDR2 YYDKDF, per germline (reference sequence). DNA of the CDR3: TGTGCCACCAGCAGAGATGCGGGGGGGTTCTCCTACGAGCAGTACTTC. The encoded protein is CATSRDAGGFSYEQYF.

CDR3 sequence (DNA): TGTGCCTGGAGTAACAGGGGGAGGAACACTGAAGCTTTCTTT. It codes for CAWSNRGRNTEAFF. This chain joins TRBV30 and TRBJ1-1; the match to TRBD1 covers 8 bases. The CDR3 loop spans 14 amino acids. CDR1 and CDR2 from the germline V gene are GTSNPN and SVGIG (reference sequence). Trimming took 2 bases from V and 1 from J; bases not matched to a gene: 3. The full variable domain, with the rest looked up from reference TRBV30 and TRBJ1-1, is SQTIHQWPATLVQPVGSPLSLECTVEGTSNPNLYWYRQAAGRGLQLLFYSVGIGQISSEVPQNLSASRPQDRQFILSSKKLLLSDSGFYLCAWSNRGRNTEAFFGQGTRLTVV.

The V gene is TRBV30, the J gene TRBJ2-6, with a weak D call TRBD1 (5 bases). Germline V gene data show CDR1 as GTSNPN and CDR2 as SVGIG (reference sequence). V lost 2 bases and J 7 bases, leaving 24 bases between the germline ends. The CDR3 consists of 18 residues. CDR3 amino acids: CAWSRLLSTLWGANVLTF. In nucleotides, the CDR3 is TGTGCCTGGAGTCGGTTGCTAAGTACACTCTGGGGCGCCAACGTCCTGACTTTC.

The CDR3 DNA sequence: TGTGCTAGTGGCCGTGGACAGGGAGGTCCGGTGCCGGGCTACACCTTC. This translates into CASGRGQGGPVPGYTF. The chain couples TRBV12-5 to TRBJ1-2, with 8 positions matching TRBD1. CDR1 LGHNT and CDR2 FRNRAP come from the germline V gene. The ends lost 6 bases at V and 8 bases at J; junction bases unmatched: 17. The CDR3 totals 16 residues.

The chain is built from TRBV5-6 and TRBJ2-5, with TRBD2 as a possible D gene (5 bases). The CDR3 loop spans 13 amino acids. With 0 bases removed from V and 5 bases from J, the gap between germline ends came to 8 bases. The germline V gene encodes CDR1 SGHDT and CDR2 YYEEEE. The CDR3 region is CASSLAGGETQYF. CDR3 DNA sequence: TGTGCCAGCAGCTTGGCAGGAGGCGAGACCCAGTACTTC. Full variable domain (rest looked up from reference TRBV5-6 and TRBJ2-5): DAGVTQSPTHLIKTRGQQVTLRCSPKSGHDTVSWYQQALGQGPQFIFQYYEEEERQRGNFPDRFSGHQFPNYSSELNVNALLLGDSALYLCASSLAGGETQYFGPGTRLLVL.